This is a list of T cell receptor beta chains from one sample in a study of T-cell memory formation after mild COVID-19. MiXCR, run by TCRdb on the 5' RACE reads, gives a single entry per CDR3 protein. This sample has just over 400,000 distinct CDR3 sequences; less than 25% occur once, and the top ten carry roughly 13%. The sequencing sample was made of PBMCs or a T cell subset sorted from them (not recorded which). Receptors originate from an adult woman who had mild COVID-19 (a few samples of this study predate the infection). Cell type and time point are not known. Each CDR3 is given with its conserved first and last residue. D genes are given only for firm matches. Expanded clones get a size class; other rows say once, few or many, or leave the size out.

-	-	TRBJ1-4	TRBV12-3/TRBV12-4	TGTGCCAGCAGTTTAAACGGTGGTCGGGCAGCCTTTCTGTTTTTT	CASSLNGGRAAFLFF
-	-	TRBJ1-1	TRBV6-6	TGTGCCAGCCGTATGACGGACTACACTGAAGCTTTCTTT	CASRMTDYTEAFF
-	-	TRBJ1-1	TRBV30	TGTGCCTGGAGTGCCGGGGCGAACACTGAAGCTTTCTTT	CAWSAGANTEAFF
-	-	TRBJ1-5	TRBV9	TGTGCCAGCAGCGCGGGGCCGGGTAATCAGCCCCAGCATTTT	CASSAGPGNQPQHF
few	TRBD2	TRBJ2-1	TRBV18	TGTGCCAGCTCACCACTGGCGGGGGGCCGGGAGCAGTTCTTC	CASSPLAGGREQFF
-	-	TRBJ2-6	TRBV7-2	TGTGCCAGCAGCTTAGGACATTATAGTAGCTCTGGGGCCAACGTCCTGACTTTC	CASSLGHYSSSGANVLTF
-	TRBD1	TRBJ1-3	TRBV5-6	TGTGCCAGCAGCGGGGACAGGGTCACTGGAAACACCATATATTTT	CASSGDRVTGNTIYF
-	-	TRBJ2-2	TRBV12-3/TRBV12-4	TGTGCCAGCCTCCGAACCGGGGAGCTGTTTTTT	CASLRTGELFF
-	TRBD2	TRBJ2-1	TRBV4-3	TGCGCCAGCAGTCTAGGTAGCGGGAGAGACTCCTACAATGAGCAGTTCTTC	CASSLGSGRDSYNEQFF
-	-	TRBJ1-4	TRBV18	TGTGCCAGCTCACCACGCCCCCCTCGTAATGAAAAACTGTTTTTT	CASSPRPPRNEKLFF
many	-	TRBJ1-1	TRBV7-9	TGTGCCAGCAGCTTAGGACAGGTAAACACTGAAGCTTTCTTT	CASSLGQVNTEAFF
-	TRBD2	TRBJ2-7	TRBV12-3/TRBV12-4	TGTGCCAGCAGCAACCCGGGACTAGGCTCCTACGAGCAGTACTTC	CASSNPGLGSYEQYF
-	-	TRBJ1-2	TRBV5-6	TGTGCCAGCAGCTTCCCGTCTAACTATGGCTACACCTTC	CASSFPSNYGYTF
-	TRBD2	TRBJ2-1	TRBV10-3	TGTGCCATCAGTGGCTCTAGCGGGATCTCCTACAATGAGCAGTTCTTC	CAISGSSGISYNEQFF
few	-	TRBJ1-2	TRBV7-9	TGTGCCAGCAGCTTAGCACCGGACAGAGCATCCGTATCTGGCTACACCTTC	CASSLAPDRASVSGYTF
-	TRBD2	TRBJ2-5	TRBV10-3	TGTGCCATCAGTGGGGGCGAGCGGGGGCAAGAGACCCAGTACTTC	CAISGGERGQETQYF
-	-	TRBJ2-7	TRBV6-5	TGTGCCAGCAGTTACTCGGGAGCAAACCCCTACGAGCAGTACTTC	CASSYSGANPYEQYF
few	-	TRBJ2-5	TRBV20-1	TGCAGTGCTAGAGTGGGGGGTTCGGAAGAGACCCAGTACTTC	CSARVGGSEETQYF
-	TRBD1	TRBJ2-5	TRBV25-1	TGTGCCAGCAACGGGGACAGACAAGAGACCCAGTACTTC	CASNGDRQETQYF